The rows below give T cell receptor beta chains drawn from one sample of a study of technical replicates of blood from several donors. The method was immunoSEQ multiplex PCR; TCRdb's version includes in-frame clones alone and lacks a portion of them. The sample records some 74,000 clones, approximately 90% being singletons. The sample consisted of T cells isolated from PBMCs. The receptor set was obtained from a human donor in good health. Each CDR3 is given with its conserved first and last residue. Clone size is stated in some rows and not others, as once, few, many or a class when expanded.

CDR3aa	v_gene	j_gene	len	abundance
CASRGAAYEQYF	TRBV2	TRBJ2-7	12	NA
CATGYYSNQPQHF	TRBV19	TRBJ1-5	13	NA
CASSGTTPGQLNYGYTF	TRBV9	TRBJ1-2	17	NA
CASSDLMGLAGTLLYEQYF	TRBV6-1	TRBJ2-7	19	NA
CAWRPSAYNEQFF	TRBV30	TRBJ2-1	13	NA
CASSHPAAGGQFF	TRBV7-9	TRBJ2-1	13	NA
CAPQEQYF	TRBV6-5	TRBJ2-7	8	NA
CASSSGTSGSVRTDTQYF	TRBV13	TRBJ2-3	18	NA
CASSSRGDTQYF	TRBV7-3	TRBJ2-3	12	NA
CASSLSLSAVITEAFF	TRBV7-9	TRBJ1-1	16	NA
CASSYSPTGDYGYTF	TRBV6-5	TRBJ1-2	15	NA
CASSLQGNEKLFF	TRBV25-1	TRBJ1-4	13	NA
CASSLAGGETQYF	TRBV7-2	TRBJ2-5	13	once
CASSRAPAGEQYF	TRBV27	TRBJ2-7	13	NA
CASSQTQGNGNTIYF	TRBV9	TRBJ1-3	15	NA
CASSLYQGYEQYF	TRBV27	TRBJ2-7	13	NA
CASSPSAGVHEQFF	TRBV5-1	TRBJ2-1	14	NA
CATSRDKEFREPQHF	TRBV15	TRBJ1-5	15	NA
CASSQPGWSEKLFF	TRBV14	TRBJ1-4	14	few
CASSSITGVAGGELFF	TRBV7-3	TRBJ2-2	16	NA
CASSPRGEQAYGYTF	TRBV6-1	TRBJ1-2	15	NA
CASSQGLSGAWDIQYF	TRBV14	TRBJ2-4	16	NA
CASSPGQYNEQFF	TRBV10-1	TRBJ2-1	13	NA
CASSPAQGPKNIQYF	TRBV18	TRBJ2-4	15	NA
CASSSPIDGGNTEAFF	TRBV7-8	TRBJ1-1	16	NA
CASSRSSDGGTEAFF	TRBV7-9	TRBJ1-1	15	NA
CASSLPRTRGETDTQYF	TRBV5-4	TRBJ2-3	17	NA
CASSYGGNYEQYF	TRBV6-5	TRBJ2-7	13	NA
CASSEVFGWSSNQPQHF	TRBV2	TRBJ1-5	17	NA
CASSFFDRGTSNYGYTF	TRBV28	TRBJ1-2	17	once
CASSTGTVGNTIYF	TRBV9	TRBJ1-3	14	NA
CASSLLAGGPYVDTQYF	TRBV14	TRBJ2-3	17	NA
CASSFSGRALSGELFF	TRBV28	TRBJ2-2	16	NA
CASSAPPGAVDTQYF	TRBV9	TRBJ2-3	15	NA
CASSQSSSGATGELFF	TRBV4-2	TRBJ2-2	16	NA
CASSEDRWNEKLFF	TRBV2	TRBJ1-4	14	NA
CSVEIGTAGSYEQYF	TRBV29-1	TRBJ2-7	15	NA
CASSSLPGGSTGELFF	TRBV7-3	TRBJ2-2	16	NA
CASSIPWREGLDEQFF	TRBV19	TRBJ2-1	16	NA
CASTPTGILLTDTQYF	TRBV9	TRBJ2-3	16	NA
CASSFLGSSYNEQFF	TRBV27	TRBJ2-1	15	NA
CASSLDRRSTNEKLFF	TRBV5-1	TRBJ1-4	16	NA
CASSISPEQYF	TRBV6-1	TRBJ2-7	11	NA
CASETGSYEQYF	TRBV5-6	TRBJ2-7	12	NA
CAFTGDRTNYGYTF	TRBV7-9	TRBJ1-2	14	once
CASSLSKANTEAFF	TRBV7-8	TRBJ1-1	14	NA
CASSFQFNTGELFF	TRBV7-3	TRBJ2-2	14	NA
CASSYSSDQPQHF	TRBV6-5	TRBJ1-5	13	NA
CASSLLPGQGSDEQYF	TRBV28	TRBJ2-7	16	NA
CASSRQRAMASTF	TRBV14	TRBJ1-2	13	NA
CATRWQAVGAAEAFF	TRBV10-3	TRBJ1-1	15	NA
CASSSPRASGSTDTQYF	TRBV28	TRBJ2-3	17	NA
CASSLGLTDTQYF	TRBV7-3	TRBJ2-3	13	NA
CASSFGTALYGYTF	TRBV5-4	TRBJ1-2	14	NA
CASSQENRDTGELFF	TRBV4-2	TRBJ2-2	15	once
CASSYRTSDEQFF	TRBV7-2	TRBJ2-1	13	few
CASTQRNNEQFF	TRBV6-5	TRBJ2-1	12	NA
CASSVDINTEAFF	TRBV9	TRBJ1-1	13	NA
CASSFGTDSTDTQYF	TRBV13	TRBJ2-3	15	NA